This entry is about one T cell receptor (beta chain). This entry is derived from a study of shared T cell receptors in the human thymus. The method was immunoSEQ multiplex PCR; TCRdb's version includes in-frame clones alone and lacks a portion of them. Among under 450,000 clones listed, 95% were seen once. Per the germline V gene, CDR1 is LNHNV and CDR2 is YYDKDF (reference sequence). The junction had 17 bases not matched to a gene; V was cut back by 3 bases and J by 0 bases. This CDR3 contains 21 residues. The gene calls are TRBV15 and TRBJ2-2; TRBD1 matches at 9 bases. The sequencing input was thymocytes. This clonotype originated in a human donor. CDR3 residues: CATSSRSRHETGGANTGELFF. The DNA for the CDR3 is TGTGCCACCAGCAGTAGGAGCCGACACGAAACAGGGGGCGCGAACACCGGGGAGCTGTTTTTT. The entire variable domain, with the rest obtained from reference TRBV15 and TRBJ2-2, is as follows: DAMVIQNPRYQVTQFGKPVTLSCSQTLNHNVMYWYQQKSSQAPKLLFHYYDKDFNNEADTPDNFQSRRPNTSFCFLDIRSPGLGDTAMYLCATSSRSRHETGGANTGELFFGEGSRLTVL.